This T cell receptor (beta chain) is from a study of blood T cells in healthy people across ages (dated by TCRdb to the mid-2010s). Background for the entire study: In model experiments, template switching captured roughly one uniquely barcoded TCR beta cDNA molecule for every two T cells. To avoid experimental bias, donors of different ages were randomly spread across the sequencing lanes. The donors were split into four age groups: young (average roughly 15 years), middle-aged (over 35), aged (roughly 60) and long-lived (approximately 89). The study analyzed two additional independent replicas of 1 million unique cDNA reads from the same blood draw for two donors, one aged 18 to 29 and one aged 80 or older. To track age-related changes in TCR beta repertoire diversity, the study relied on deep sequencing normalized with unique cDNA molecular identifiers.

In the case of this clonotype: This receptor's antigen is unknown. It has no much larger one-base neighbor in the sample; base qualities were not kept.

Broad study findings and their caveats: Donor CMV infection status was unknown, potentially confounding age-related changes in expanded clonotypes. Total diversity estimates from one million sequenced T cells were considered lower bounds and underestimates. Compared with the aged group, the long-lived group had more naive CD4+ T cells, fewer expanded clones and increased TCR diversity, a pattern suggesting age selection. Observed TCR beta diversity per million T cells fell roughly linearly with age, and a significant reduction was already apparent by age around 36. A strong correlation was found between observed TCR beta diversity and the percentage of naive T cells measured by flow cytometry. Since profiling was done on bulk unsorted PBMCs, naive and antigen-experienced compartments could not be conclusively compared.

The roughly 37 donors, aged about 6 to 95 years, were systemically healthy Caucasian individuals from Russia. Around 10 milliliters of peripheral blood were collected from each donor into EDTA-treated Vacutainer tubes. PBMCs were isolated by Ficoll-Paque density-gradient centrifugation, with at least 6 million obtained per sample. Trizol reagent was used to extract total RNA from the PBMCs, yielding at least 5.5 micrograms per sample. Naive CD45RAhigh/CD27high T cell percentages were measured by flow cytometry on a PBMC aliquot from every donor. The library was built by means of 5' RACE. The run used an Illumina HiSeq 2500. The second PCR ran for about 6 to 12 cycles and used a J-beta primer mix along with a sample-barcoded 5' primer. Each TCR beta cDNA molecule received a unique molecular identifier from a template-switch 5' adaptor carrying 12 random nucleotides. Each sample yielded at least 2.5 million CDR3-containing paired-end reads. The Mint cDNA synthesis kit, primed by a TRBC-specific oligonucleotide, was used to synthesize first-strand cDNA from all RNA. After uracil-DNA glycosylase treatment, a first 18-cycle PCR used universal primers M1SS and BC2_uni_R on all cDNA. On the authors' methods: For normalization, 1 million high-quality reads, each with a distinct molecular identifier, were randomly selected from each sample. Instead of being binned into consensus sequences, reads that shared molecular identifiers were thrown out. CDR3 identification, clonotype clustering and error correction used MiTCR with a Q25 quality threshold and the strictest error-elimination algorithm. Lower-bound total TCR beta diversity was estimated with a nonparametric unseen species model using Euler transformation. Through fastp at Q25 and MiXCR, TCRdb rebuilt clones from the public reads, retaining in-frame beta chains. Here each entry gathers all rows of one CDR3 protein and keeps the most common genes and DNA. TCRdb assigned the V and J calls; the authors' analysis was not used. Recorded for this sample are approximately 1,100,000 distinct CDR3 sequences; 45% of them occurred a single time. In total, the top ten clones hold approximately 17% of the sample.

The germline V gene (reference sequence) sets CDR1 to DFQATT and CDR2 to SNEGSKA. The CDR3 sequence holds 15 residues, the cysteine and phenylalanine included. Just CDR3 DNA is preserved here, 45 bases in frame from base 1. V and J are trimmed by 5 bases and 4 bases, and the gene matches miss 10 bases of the junction. Here the chain combines TRBV20-1 and TRBJ2-1, with 8 junctional bases fitting TRBD2. This TCR was sampled from a woman aged 60-75 years in good health. Sequencing used blood. The CDR3 reads as follows: CSAAGLAGSYNEQFF. Here is the DNA: TGCAGTGCTGCGGGGTTAGCGGGGTCGTACAATGAGCAGTTCTTC.